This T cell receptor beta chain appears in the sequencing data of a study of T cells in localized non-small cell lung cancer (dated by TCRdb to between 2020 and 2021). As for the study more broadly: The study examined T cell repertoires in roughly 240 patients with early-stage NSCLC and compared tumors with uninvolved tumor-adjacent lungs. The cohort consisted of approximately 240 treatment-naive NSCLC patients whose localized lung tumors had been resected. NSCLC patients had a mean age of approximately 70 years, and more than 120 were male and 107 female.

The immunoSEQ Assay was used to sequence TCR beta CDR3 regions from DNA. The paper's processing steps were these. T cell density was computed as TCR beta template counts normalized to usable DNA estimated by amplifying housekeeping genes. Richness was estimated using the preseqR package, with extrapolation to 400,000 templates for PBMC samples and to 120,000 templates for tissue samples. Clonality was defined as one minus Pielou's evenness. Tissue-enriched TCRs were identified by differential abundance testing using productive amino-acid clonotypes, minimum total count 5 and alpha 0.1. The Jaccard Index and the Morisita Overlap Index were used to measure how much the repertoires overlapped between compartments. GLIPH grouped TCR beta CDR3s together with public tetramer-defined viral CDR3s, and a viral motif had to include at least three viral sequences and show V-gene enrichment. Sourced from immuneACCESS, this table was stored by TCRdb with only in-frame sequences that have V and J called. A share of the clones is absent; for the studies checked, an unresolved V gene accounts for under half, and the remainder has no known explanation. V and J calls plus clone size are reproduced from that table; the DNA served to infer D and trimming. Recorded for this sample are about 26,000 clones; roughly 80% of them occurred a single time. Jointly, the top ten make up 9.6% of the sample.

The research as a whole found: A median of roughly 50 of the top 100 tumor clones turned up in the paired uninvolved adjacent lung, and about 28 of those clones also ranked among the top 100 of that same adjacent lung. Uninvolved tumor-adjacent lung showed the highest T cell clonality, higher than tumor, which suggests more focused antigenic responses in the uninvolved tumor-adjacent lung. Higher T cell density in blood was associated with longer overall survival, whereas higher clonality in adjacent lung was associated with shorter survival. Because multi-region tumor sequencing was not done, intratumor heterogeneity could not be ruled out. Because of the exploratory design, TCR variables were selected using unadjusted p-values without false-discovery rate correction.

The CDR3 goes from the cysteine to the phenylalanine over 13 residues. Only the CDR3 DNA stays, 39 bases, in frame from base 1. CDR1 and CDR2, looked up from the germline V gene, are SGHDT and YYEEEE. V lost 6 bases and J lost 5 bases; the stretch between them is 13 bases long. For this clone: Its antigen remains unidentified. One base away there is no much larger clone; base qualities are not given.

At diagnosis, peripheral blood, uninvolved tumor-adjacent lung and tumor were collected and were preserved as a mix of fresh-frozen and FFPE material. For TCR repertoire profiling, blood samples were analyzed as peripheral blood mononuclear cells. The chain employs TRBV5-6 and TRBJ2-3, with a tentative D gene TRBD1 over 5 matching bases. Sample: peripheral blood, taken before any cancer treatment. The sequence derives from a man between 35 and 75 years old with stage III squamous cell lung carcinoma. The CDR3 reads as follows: CASNAGHKDTQYF. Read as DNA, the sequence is TGTGCCAGCAATGCAGGGCATAAAGATACGCAGTATTTT.